These 5 T cell receptor beta chains were all obtained from the same sample, sequenced in a study of cytomegalovirus exposure and HLA in healthy donors. PCR involved 60 Vbeta and 13 Jbeta primers. Sequencing was performed with immunoSEQ multiplex PCR; in TCRdb, only in-frame clones are kept and a portion is missing. The profile covers approximately 170,000 clones, with about three quarters appearing a single time and roughly 2.6% taken by the ten largest. The sequenced material came from PBMCs. Receptor source: a woman in her 40s in good health and CMV-seropositive.

This rearrangement joins TRBV29-1 to TRBJ1-1; D remains unclear. This CDR3 has 14 residues. Germline lookup yields CDR1 SQVTM and CDR2 ANQGSEA. The V end was cut by 4 bases, the J end by 3 bases, with 15 bases between. CDR3 sequence: CSVGNFGTHTEAFF. CDR3 DNA: TGCAGCGTTGGTAATTTTGGCACCCACACTGAAGCTTTCTTT.

The chain joins TRBV10-3 to TRBJ2-7, with D perhaps matching TRBD2 (5 bases). The germline V gene encodes CDR1 ENHRY and CDR2 SYGVKD. The CDR3 has 12 residues. Trimming pared 5 bases from V and 1 base from J, leaving 6 bases between. CDR3 DNA: TGTGCCATCAGTAGCGGTTCCTACGAGCAGTACTTC. It yields the protein CAISSGSYEQYF.

The rearrangement uses TRBV18 and TRBJ2-6, with a weak D call TRBD1 (6 bases). Germline CDR1 is KGHSH and CDR2 is LQKENI. The CDR3 is 20 amino acids. Trimming cost V 3 bases and J 0 bases, with 21 bases left between them. CDR3 DNA: TGTGCCAGCTCACCTCTGAATCCGACAGGTTCTCACTCTGGGGCCAACGTCCTGACTTTC. It translates to CASSPLNPTGSHSGANVLTF. The full variable domain, its missing parts supplied by reference TRBV18 and TRBJ2-6, is NAGVMQNPRHLVRRRGQEARLRCSPMKGHSHVYWYRQLPEEGLKFMVYLQKENIIDESGMPKERFSAEFPKEGPSILRIQQVVRGDSAAYFCASSPLNPTGSHSGANVLTFGAGSRLTVL.

This clone was recorded once. V gene TRBV5-1 combines with J gene TRBJ2-3; 7 nucleotides align to TRBD2. In germline, CDR1 is SGHRS, CDR2 YFSETQ. V was pared by 1 base and J by 4 bases, with 3 bases of the junction left unmatched. CDR3 length: 14 residues. CDR3 region: CASSLTSAADTQYF. The CDR3 DNA reads TGCGCCAGCAGCTTGACTAGCGCCGCAGATACGCAGTATTTT. The variable domain in full, with the rest retrieved from reference TRBV5-1 and TRBJ2-3, is KAGVTQTPRYLIKTRGQQVTLSCSPISGHRSVSWYQQTPGQGLQFLFEYFSETQRNKGNFPGRFSGRQFSNSRSEMNVSTLELGDSALYLCASSLTSAADTQYFGPGTRLTVL.

This clone was counted a single time. At the DNA level, this CDR3 is encoded by other sequences in the same sample as well. The V and J genes are TRBV2 and TRBJ1-5; 9 bases align to TRBD1. The junction had 1 base not matched to a gene; V was cut back by 6 bases and J by 4 bases. Looked up from germline, CDR1 is SNHLY and CDR2 is FYNNEI. The CDR3 runs to 13 residues. The CDR3 nucleotides read TGTGCCAGCAGCGGACAGGGGAATCAGCCCCAGCATTTT. Its translation is CASSGQGNQPQHF.